These T cell receptor beta chains were read from a single sample in a study of T cell responses to AZD1222 COVID-19 vaccine. The repertoire was sequenced with immunoSEQ multiplex PCR; TCRdb's copy has only in-frame clones and lacks some. Among roughly 150,000 clones listed, 85% to 95% were seen once. Sequenced here: peripheral blood, sampled 28 days after the second AZD1222 dose. The source is an adult who received the AZD1222 COVID-19 vaccine. The CDR3 runs from the conserved cysteine through the conserved F or W. A D gene is named only where the DNA matches it firmly. For some rows the clone size is stated as once, few or many, or as a class when expanded; others skip it.

D gene	clone size	J gene	V gene	CDR3 DNA	CDR3 protein
NA	NA	TRBJ2-7	TRBV29-1	TGCAGCGTTCTGACCCAGACCTACGAGCAGTACTTC	CSVLTQTYEQYF
NA	NA	TRBJ2-7	TRBV5-4	TGTGCCAGCAGCTTATCGGGGCCTGGAGGGAAGAACGAGCAGTACTTC	CASSLSGPGGKNEQYF
TRBD2	NA	TRBJ2-5	TRBV3-1/TRBV3-2	TGTGCCAGCAGCCGAGTCGAAGGACTAGGTGAGACCCAGTACTTC	CASSRVEGLGETQYF
NA	NA	TRBJ2-7	TRBV20-1	TGCAGTGCTAGTGTTCTGGACATGATGTACGAGCAGTACTTC	CSASVLDMMYEQYF
NA	NA	TRBJ2-7	TRBV11-2	TGTGCCAGCAGCTTAGAGGTTGGGCGCGAGCAGTACTTC	CASSLEVGREQYF
TRBD1	NA	TRBJ2-6	TRBV3-1/TRBV3-2	TGTGCCAGCAGCCTGACAGGGGCCGGGGCCAACGTCCTGACTTTC	CASSLTGAGANVLTF
NA	NA	TRBJ1-5	TRBV4-1	TGCGCCAGCAGCCAAGAGTGGGAAACCAATCAGCCCCAGCATTTT	CASSQEWETNQPQHF
TRBD1	NA	TRBJ1-2	TRBV24-1	TGTGCCACCAGTGATGACAGGGCGGCAGGCTACACCTTC	CATSDDRAAGYTF
TRBD1	NA	TRBJ1-2	TRBV6-1	TGTGCCAGCAGTGAGGGACAGGGAAGGGGGTATGGCTACACCTTC	CASSEGQGRGYGYTF
NA	NA	TRBJ2-2	TRBV9	TGTGCCAGCAGACCCCGGGAATCTGGGGAGCTGTTTTTT	CASRPRESGELFF
NA	once	TRBJ2-7	TRBV28	TGTGCCAGCACCGATGTGCGACGTGAGCAGTACTTC	CASTDVRREQYF
NA	NA	TRBJ2-1	TRBV24-1	TGTGCCACCAGTGAAGGGGAGGTAGGCGCCTACAATGAGCAGTTCTTC	CATSEGEVGAYNEQFF
NA	NA	TRBJ2-4	TRBV5-8	TGTGCCAGCAGCTTTCGACGGGCGAGTAAAGTCGCCAAAAACATTCAGTACTTC	CASSFRRASKVAKNIQYF
TRBD1	once	TRBJ1-4	TRBV23-1	TGCGCCAGCAGTCATCCCGGGACAGGGGGTTCAACTAATGAAAAACTGTTTTTT	CASSHPGTGGSTNEKLFF
NA	NA	TRBJ2-2	TRBV7-8	TGTGCCAGCAGCTTATTATCCGCGGCGAACACCGGGGAGCTGTTTTTT	CASSLLSAANTGELFF
NA	NA	TRBJ1-2	TRBV5-4	TGTGCCAGCAGCTCGGCCTCTGGCTACACCTTC	CASSSASGYTF
NA	NA	TRBJ2-3	TRBV19	TGTGCCAGTAGAGAAGCACCTAGCACAGATACGCAGTATTTT	CASREAPSTDTQYF
TRBD2	NA	TRBJ2-2	TRBV30	TGTGCCTGGAGTGTCCCCGGGGGGGGGCCAACCGGGGAGCTGTTTTTT	CAWSVPGGGPTGELFF
NA	once	TRBJ2-7	TRBV11-2	TGTGCCAGCAGCTTAGGTGTAAGCTCCTACGAGCAGTACTTC	CASSLGVSSYEQYF
NA	NA	TRBJ2-2	TRBV18	TGTGCCAGCTCACAGGGCCTCTTTAACACCGGGGAGCTGTTTTTT	CASSQGLFNTGELFF
TRBD2	NA	TRBJ2-7	TRBV19	TGTGCCAGTAGTATATTAACCGGGACTAGCATCTACGAGCAGTACTTC	CASSILTGTSIYEQYF
NA	few	TRBJ2-1	TRBV20-1	TGCAGTGCTGGAGGCTACAATGAGCAGTTCTTC	CSAGGYNEQFF